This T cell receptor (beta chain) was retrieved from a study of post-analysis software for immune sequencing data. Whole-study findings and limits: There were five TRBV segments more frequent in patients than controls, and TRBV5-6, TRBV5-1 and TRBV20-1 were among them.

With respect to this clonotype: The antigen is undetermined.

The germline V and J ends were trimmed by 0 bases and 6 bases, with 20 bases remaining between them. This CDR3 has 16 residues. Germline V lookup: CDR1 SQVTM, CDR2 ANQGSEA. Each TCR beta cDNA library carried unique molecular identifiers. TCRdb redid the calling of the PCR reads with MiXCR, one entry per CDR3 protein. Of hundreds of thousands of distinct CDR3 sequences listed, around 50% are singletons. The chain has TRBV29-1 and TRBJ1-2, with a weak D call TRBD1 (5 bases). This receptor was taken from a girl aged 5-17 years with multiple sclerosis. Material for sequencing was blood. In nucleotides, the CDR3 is TGCAGCGTTGAAGAGGGTGGACATCTTCCTTTGCATGGCTACACCTTC. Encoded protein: CSVEEGGHLPLHGYTF.